The 16 T cell receptor beta chains reported below all come from one sample, sequenced in a study of blood T cell repertoires in COVID-19. The method was immunoSEQ multiplex PCR; TCRdb's version includes in-frame clones alone and lacks a portion of them. There are about 340,000 clones in the sample; more than 85% occur only once, and around 20% lies in the top ten. The sample was PBMCs or T cells enriched from blood (not recorded which). The receptors were sampled from a woman in her twenties or thirties who had recovered from COVID-19.

This clone has just one count. The chain couples TRBV20-1 to TRBJ1-5; D is possibly TRBD1 (6 bases). V dropped 6 bases and J dropped 6 bases, with 9 bases sitting between them. The CDR3 runs to 11 residues. Germline values: CDR1 DFQATT, CDR2 SNEGSKA (reference sequence). The CDR3 region is CSAGGGQPQHF. The CDR3 DNA sequence: TGCAGTGCGGGAGGGGGTCAGCCCCAGCATTTT.

This clone is a singleton in its sample. The identical CDR3 is also encoded by other nucleotide sequences in the sample. This rearrangement joins TRBV9 to TRBJ2-2; 7 positions agree with TRBD1. After removal of 2 bases from V and 4 bases from J, the junction contained 5 bases not matched to a gene. This CDR3 is built from 15 residues. Germline V lookup: CDR1 SGDLS, CDR2 YYNGEE. CDR3 sequence reads: CASSVGDRATGELFF. In DNA form, the CDR3 reads TGTGCCAGCAGCGTGGGAGACAGGGCCACCGGGGAGCTGTTTTTT.

This chain links TRBV27 with TRBJ2-1; no reliable D call. Trimming pared 4 bases from V and 4 bases from J, leaving 17 bases between. Germline V gives CDR1 MNHEY, CDR2 SMNVEV (reference sequence). The CDR3 extends over 16 amino acids. The CDR3 coding sequence is TGTGCCAGCAGTTCACGCGGCCACCCTCTATACAATGAGCAGTTCTTC. Amino acids: CASSSRGHPLYNEQFF.

The chain is built from TRBV7-2 and TRBJ1-3; 7 positions match TRBD1. The V gene's germline CDR1 is SGHTA and CDR2 FQGNSA. The CDR3 consists of 15 residues. V shed 5 bases, J shed 3 bases, and the junction held 7 bases outside the gene matches. The CDR3, as DNA: TGTGCCAGCAGCCCCCTTGACAGGGATGGAAACACCATATATTTT. It translates to CASSPLDRDGNTIYF.

The rearrangement links TRBV28 to TRBJ2-7; 10 bases map to TRBD1. CDR1 and CDR2 from the germline V gene are MDHEN and SYDVKM. The CDR3 has 15 amino acids. V was pared by 4 bases and J by 6 bases, with 9 bases of the junction left unmatched. CDR3 loop: CASSWGQGTPIEQYF. CDR3 in DNA: TGTGCCAGCAGTTGGGGACAGGGGACCCCTATCGAGCAGTACTTC.

This clone was observed once. The chain recombines TRBV7-9 with TRBJ2-1, with D maybe TRBD2 (7 bases). Germline V CDR1 and CDR2: SEHNR, FQNEAQ (reference sequence). This CDR3 has 13 amino acids. V lost 1 base and J 9 bases, leaving 10 bases between the germline ends. This CDR3 reads CASSLEGGLEQFF. The CDR3 DNA is TGTGCCAGCAGCTTAGAGGGGGGGCTTGAGCAGTTCTTC.

The chain is built from TRBV5-6 and TRBJ2-3; no clear D. The germline CDR1 and CDR2 sequences are SGHDT and YYEEEE. CDR3 length: 12 amino acids. V was clipped by 0 bases and J by 6 bases, with 5 bases between them. The CDR3 protein is CASSLDSDTQYF. The DNA of the CDR3 is TGTGCCAGCAGCTTGGACTCCGATACGCAGTATTTT.

This chain joins TRBV7-8 and TRBJ2-1; 9 nucleotides line up with TRBD1. Germline values: CDR1 SGHVS, CDR2 FQNEAQ. J was trimmed by 5 bases and V by 5 bases; bases with no gene match: 7. The CDR3 spans 15 residues. The CDR3 spells CASSPRQGEDNEQFF. The CDR3 DNA sequence: TGTGCCAGCAGCCCCCGACAGGGGGAAGACAATGAGCAGTTCTTC. Full variable domain (outside the CDR3, taken from reference TRBV7-8 and TRBJ2-1): GAGVSQSPRYKVAKRGQDVALRCDPISGHVSLFWYQQALGQGPEFLTYFQNEAQLDKSGLPSDRFFAERPEGSVSTLKIQRTQQEDSAVYLCASSPRQGEDNEQFFGPGTRLTVL.

The genes are TRBV10-1 and TRBJ1-6, with 7 bases fitting TRBD1. The CDR3 runs to 14 residues. After removal of 6 bases from V and 14 bases from J, the junction contained 13 bases not matched to a gene. Per the germline V gene, CDR1 is WNHNN and CDR2 is SYGVQD (reference sequence). CDR3 DNA sequence: TGCGCCAGCAGCGAAAGGGGGCGCAGTCTGGCCCTCCACTTT. Translating it yields CASSERGRSLALHF.

The CDR3 DNA sequence: TGTGCCAGCAGTTGGACAGGGGTCTTTGGGGCCAACGTCCTGACTTTC. Protein: CASSWTGVFGANVLTF. This sequence joins TRBV28 and TRBJ2-6; 9 positions match TRBD1. Per germline, CDR1 MDHEN and CDR2 SYDVKM. This CDR3 is 16 amino acids long. V lost 4 bases and J lost 3; bases outside the gene matches: 4.

There are a few counts of this clone. The chain combines TRBV18 with TRBJ2-7, with 8 bases lining up with TRBD1. Germline assignment: CDR1 KGHSH and CDR2 LQKENI. The CDR3 runs to 17 residues. The junction had 12 bases not matched to a gene; V was cut back by 5 bases and J by 0 bases. The CDR3 DNA sequence: TGTGCCAGCTCATTCCCGGGACAGGCTGGCAGCTCCTACGAGCAGTACTTC. It encodes CASSFPGQAGSSYEQYF.

This clone was found once. V is TRBV25-1 and J is TRBJ2-1; D may be TRBD1 (5 bases). The CDR3 extends over 13 amino acids. Germline CDR1 MGHDK, CDR2 SYGVNS. V was pared by 8 bases and J by 2 bases, with 10 bases between. The CDR3 is CASGSDTYNEQFF. In DNA, the CDR3 is TGTGCCAGCGGATCGGACACCTACAATGAGCAGTTCTTC. Full variable domain (outside the CDR3, taken from reference TRBV25-1 and TRBJ2-1): EADIYQTPRYLVIGTGKKITLECSQTMGHDKMYWYQQDPGMELHLIHYSYGVNSTEKGDLSSESTVSRIRTEHFPLTLESARPSHTSQYLCASGSDTYNEQFFGPGTRLTVL.

This chain connects TRBV5-1 to TRBJ2-7; D may be TRBD1 (5 bases). The CDR3 extends over 13 amino acids. V was pared by 5 bases and J by 7 bases, with 16 bases between. CDR1 and CDR2 from the germline V gene are SGHRS and YFSETQ. CDR3 region: CASRLLRAGEQYF. The CDR3 DNA reads as TGCGCCAGCAGACTGCTCAGGGCTGGAGAGCAGTACTTC.

The chain combines TRBV7-2 with TRBJ1-2, with D unresolved. Trimming left V 1 base short and J 0 bases short, with 9 bases between. The CDR3 totals 15 residues. Looked up from germline, CDR1 is SGHTA and CDR2 is FQGNSA. The DNA for the CDR3 is TGTGCCAGCAGCTTAGGTTTCATTTCTAACTATGGCTACACCTTC. Protein sequence: CASSLGFISNYGYTF. The whole variable domain, remainder taken from reference TRBV7-2 and TRBJ1-2, is GAGVSQSPSNKVTEKGKDVELRCDPISGHTALYWYRQSLGQGLEFLIYFQGNSAPDKSGLPSDRFSAERTGGSVSTLTIQRTQQEDSAVYLCASSLGFISNYGYTFGSGTRLTVV.

The chain is built from TRBV10-3 and TRBJ2-2; 9 bases line up with TRBD1. CDR1 and CDR2 from the germline V gene are ENHRY and SYGVKD. The CDR3 runs 15 residues. V gave up 4 bases and J gave up 6 bases; unmatched junction bases: 6. The CDR3 DNA reads as TGTGCCATCAGTGCAACAGGGGGCGGATCCGGGGAGCTGTTTTTT. Amino acid sequence: CAISATGGGSGELFF.

The chain couples TRBV2 to TRBJ2-7; no reliable D call. CDR1 is SNHLY, CDR2 FYNNEI, per germline. V was cut by 6 bases and J by 0 bases, with 12 bases left in between. CDR3 size: 14 residues. Here the CDR3 reads CASSLQLHSYEQYF. The CDR3 DNA follows: TGTGCCAGCAGCCTCCAACTTCACTCCTACGAGCAGTACTTC.